These T cell receptor beta chains were read from a single sample in a study of cytomegalovirus exposure and HLA in healthy donors. Assay: immunoSEQ multiplex PCR; the TCRdb copy retains only in-frame clones and omits some. In the table there are about 170,000 clones, roughly 80% of which are singletons. Sequencing was carried out using PBMCs. These receptors originate from a male donor in good health and CMV-seronegative. Both conserved end residues are part of each CDR3. D genes are given only for firm matches. Clone size is given for some rows only: seen once, a few or many times, or a class if the clone is expanded.

CDR3 length,J gene,clone size,V gene,D gene,CDR3 DNA,CDR3 protein
19,TRBJ1-1,.,TRBV4-1,.,TGCGCCAGCAGCCAACAAGCAGCTGTAGGGAGGATCCGGGACACTGAAGCTTTCTTT,CASSQQAAVGRIRDTEAFF
18,TRBJ2-2,.,TRBV5-5,TRBD2,TGTGCCAGCAGCTTGAGACTAGCGGGGGGTCTCGACACCGGGGAGCTGTTTTTT,CASSLRLAGGLDTGELFF
14,TRBJ2-7,.,TRBV5-1,TRBD1,TGCGCCAGCAGCTCAAACGGACAGGTCTACGAGCAGTACTTC,CASSSNGQVYEQYF
15,TRBJ2-2,.,TRBV7-2,TRBD1,TGTGCCAGCAGCCAGATGGGACAGCACACCGGGGAGCTGTTTTTT,CASSQMGQHTGELFF
15,TRBJ1-4,once,TRBV5-1,.,TGCGCCAGCAGCTTGCAGGGTGCAACTAATGAAAAACTGTTTTTT,CASSLQGATNEKLFF
13,TRBJ1-1,.,TRBV29-1,.,TGCAGCGTTTGGGCCTCAGAATACACTGAAGCCTTCTTT,CSVWASEYTEAFF
14,TRBJ2-2,.,TRBV19,TRBD1,TGTGCCAGTACCCCGACAGGGGCCCTCGGGGAGCTGTTTTTT,CASTPTGALGELFF
13,TRBJ2-1,few,TRBV4-1,.,TGCGCCAGCAGCCAACAGGGATTGCGAGAGCAGTTCTTC,CASSQQGLREQFF
15,TRBJ1-6,.,TRBV6-6,TRBD1,TGTGCCAGCAGTCAGAACAGGGGGGATAATTCACCCCTCCACTTT,CASSQNRGDNSPLHF
15,TRBJ2-7,.,TRBV11-2,.,TGTGCCAGCAGCTTAGTGGCAGCGCTCTCCTACGAGCAGTACTTC,CASSLVAALSYEQYF
18,TRBJ2-1,.,TRBV10-1,TRBD2,TGCGCCAGCAGGGAGGGGAGCGGGGGGCCGGACTCCTACAATGAGCAGTTCTTC,CASREGSGGPDSYNEQFF
15,TRBJ2-7,.,TRBV11-2,TRBD2,TGTGCCAGCAGCGTGACTAGCGGGGGGATATACGAGCAGTACTTC,CASSVTSGGIYEQYF
16,TRBJ2-3,.,TRBV9,TRBD2,TGTGCCAGCAGCGTAGCTCTACGGGGGGGCACAGATACGCAGTATTTT,CASSVALRGGTDTQYF
14,TRBJ1-2,.,TRBV30,TRBD1,TGTGCCTGGAGGGGAGGACAGGGGGCCTTCGGCTACACCTTC,CAWRGGQGAFGYTF
16,TRBJ2-3,few,TRBV4-1,TRBD2,TGCGCCAGCAGCCAATTAGCGGGGGGGTTCCCGAATACGCAGTATTTT,CASSQLAGGFPNTQYF
12,TRBJ1-6,.,TRBV6-5,.,TGTGCCAGCAGTCTCAGGGCGGGGCCCCTCCACTTT,CASSLRAGPLHF